Listed below are T cell receptor beta chains from one sample, sequenced in a study of T cell responses to AZD1222 COVID-19 vaccine. Produced via immunoSEQ multiplex PCR; TCRdb's table is partial and in-frame only. The sample has 95,000 to 150,000 clones, approximately 85% seen once. This specimen consisted of peripheral blood, obtained on day 0 of AZD1222 vaccination. The receptors come from an adult in good health. CDR3s include the opening cysteine and the closing phenylalanine or tryptophan. A D gene is named only where the DNA matches it firmly. Size is stated for part of the rows, as once, few or many counts, or as a class when the clone is expanded.

TRBJ2-1,NA,TRBV19,NA,TGTGCCAGTAGTATAGGGGATAGGACAAGAAATGAGCAGTTCTTC,CASSIGDRTRNEQFF
TRBJ2-7,TRBD1,TRBV7-9,NA,TGTGCCAGCAGCTTAGAGACAGGGGACGAGCAGTACTTC,CASSLETGDEQYF
TRBJ2-7,NA,TRBV18,NA,TGTGCCAGCTCACCACCGACTGCCCCCTACGAGCAGTACTTC,CASSPPTAPYEQYF
TRBJ1-6,TRBD1,TRBV13,many,TGTGCCAGCAGCTTATCCTCAAACGCAGGGGGGAGGAATTCACCCCTCCACTTT,CASSLSSNAGGRNSPLHF
TRBJ1-2,NA,TRBV5-5,NA,TGTGCCAGCAGCAACAGGGAAGGTGGCTACACCTTC,CASSNREGGYTF
TRBJ2-5,NA,TRBV5-6,NA,TGTGCCAGCACCGAGACGGAGGGTTGGCAAGAGACCCAGTACTTC,CASTETEGWQETQYF
TRBJ1-4,NA,TRBV5-5,NA,TGTGCCAGCAGCTTGGAGACAGCCTCACCGTGGGAAAAACTGTTTTTT,CASSLETASPWEKLFF
TRBJ1-5,NA,TRBV29-1,NA,TGCAGCGTTGAGGCTTCCCCTGGACAGCCCCAGCATTTT,CSVEASPGQPQHF
TRBJ2-6,TRBD1,TRBV23-1,NA,TGCGCCAGCAGTCATAAGACAGGGGGTGCTGGGGCCAACGTCCTGACTTTC,CASSHKTGGAGANVLTF
TRBJ2-7,TRBD2,TRBV5-1,NA,TGCGCCAGCAGCTTTGGACTAGCGGGCTACGAGCAGTACTTC,CASSFGLAGYEQYF
TRBJ1-6,NA,TRBV24-1,NA,TGTGCCACAGGGGGTCCTGGACGGACAAATTCACCCCTCCACTTT,CATGGPGRTNSPLHF
TRBJ1-4,NA,TRBV4-2,NA,TGTGCCAGCAGCCAAGGGGGACCCAGGGGTTTGACTAATGAAAAACTGTTTTTT,CASSQGGPRGLTNEKLFF
TRBJ1-1,NA,TRBV12-3/TRBV12-4,NA,TGTGCCAGCAGTCGGGAGGGGACTGAAGCTTTCTTT,CASSREGTEAFF
TRBJ2-7,NA,TRBV11-3,once,TGTGCCAGCAGCCCGACGGGGAGTCGGGCTTCCTACGAGCAGTACTTC,CASSPTGSRASYEQYF
TRBJ2-7,NA,TRBV28,NA,TGTGCCAGCAGTTTATTCCCCGCGGAGCGGGCTGAGCAGTACTTC,CASSLFPAERAEQYF
TRBJ1-1,TRBD1,TRBV5-1,NA,TGCGCCAGCAGCGGGGGACAGATGAACACTGAAGCTTTCTTT,CASSGGQMNTEAFF
TRBJ1-2,TRBD1,TRBV7-9,NA,TGTGCCAGCAGCTTGGCGGGACAGGGGGCCTATGGCTACACCTTC,CASSLAGQGAYGYTF
TRBJ2-3,NA,TRBV30,NA,TGTGCCCGCTGCGAGGGGGGGGGCCGATGGGGCACAGATACGCAGTATTTT,CARCEGGGRWGTDTQYF
TRBJ2-3,NA,TRBV7-8,NA,TGTGCCAGCAGCCGGAGCGGGCGCCCGGATACGCAGTATTTT,CASSRSGRPDTQYF
TRBJ2-1,TRBD2,TRBV2,once,TGTGCCAGCAGTGTTCCGGGACTAGCGAGCGGTGAGCAGTTCTTC,CASSVPGLASGEQFF
TRBJ1-1,NA,TRBV7-9,NA,TGTGCCAGCAGCCCGAAGGGGTTCCGGGACACTGAAGCTTTCTTT,CASSPKGFRDTEAFF
TRBJ2-1,NA,TRBV10-3,NA,TGTGCCATCAGTGTTCTAGCGAATGAGCAGTTCTTC,CAISVLANEQFF
TRBJ2-2,NA,TRBV2,NA,TGTGCCAGCAATGGTATGGAGACGCTCTTTATCGGGGAGCTGTTTTTT,CASNGMETLFIGELFF
TRBJ2-7,NA,TRBV15,NA,TGTGCCACCAGCAGGCCGGGGGCTGGGGAGCAGTACTTC,CATSRPGAGEQYF
TRBJ2-5,NA,TRBV5-8,NA,TGTGCCAGCAGCTTGGGGGGCAGCGGTTGGGAGACCCAGTACTTC,CASSLGGSGWETQYF
TRBJ2-1,TRBD2,TRBV6-4,NA,TGTGCCAGCAGTGAGACTAGCGGGGCTTACAATGAGCAGTTCTTC,CASSETSGAYNEQFF
TRBJ1-5,TRBD1,TRBV4-2,NA,TGTGCCAGCAGCCCGGACAGGGGGGAGCCCCAGCATTTT,CASSPDRGEPQHF
TRBJ1-6,NA,TRBV6-5,NA,TGTGCCAGCAGTGACTCACTTAATTCACCCCTCCACTTT,CASSDSLNSPLHF
TRBJ2-2,NA,TRBV11-2,NA,TGTGCCAGCAGCCGGACAGTCGGGGCCGGCGGGGAGCTGTTTTTT,CASSRTVGAGGELFF
TRBJ2-1,TRBD2,TRBV6-5,NA,TGTGCCAGCAGCTCAACTAGCGGGGGCCCCCCCACGAAGTTCTTC,CASSSTSGGPPTKFF
TRBJ1-1,TRBD1,TRBV6-5,NA,TGTGCCAGCAGGATTGCTATCCCGGGACAGGGGTTAGCTTTCTTT,CASRIAIPGQGLAFF
TRBJ1-5,NA,TRBV28,NA,TGTGCCAGCAGTAACAATCAGCCCCAGCATTTT,CASSNNQPQHF
TRBJ1-1,NA,TRBV19,NA,TGTGCCAGCCGTTCGGTGGGAGGGTTTTCTGGCACTGAAGCTTTCTTT,CASRSVGGFSGTEAFF
TRBJ1-6,NA,TRBV6-5,NA,TGTGCCAGCAGTTATGAGGGGGGTTTAGCGAATTCACCCCTCCACTTT,CASSYEGGLANSPLHF
TRBJ1-2,NA,TRBV2,once,TGTGCCAGCAGTGCGTCCACAGGAGACTTTGGGGGCTACACCTTC,CASSASTGDFGGYTF
TRBJ1-2,NA,TRBV6-6,NA,TGTGGCACCGGGACGAGCTATGGCTACACCTTC,CGTGTSYGYTF
TRBJ2-2,TRBD1,TRBV27,NA,TGTGCCAGCAGCTCTGGACAGGGGGCTTACGGGGAGCTGTTTTTT,CASSSGQGAYGELFF
TRBJ1-6,TRBD1,TRBV6-4,NA,TGTGCCAGCAGTGATCCCGGGACAGTGCATAGCTCACCCCTCCACTTT,CASSDPGTVHSSPLHF
TRBJ2-7,NA,TRBV6-1,few,TGTGCCAGCAGTGACGATCCCGGGACTGAGCAGTACTTC,CASSDDPGTEQYF
TRBJ2-3,NA,TRBV11-2,NA,TGTGCCAGCAGCTTAGCTCAATCAGATACGCAGTATTTT,CASSLAQSDTQYF
TRBJ1-2,TRBD1,TRBV7-9,NA,TGTGCCAGCAGCTTAAGGGACAGCGAATTAGCTAACTATGGCTACACCTTC,CASSLRDSELANYGYTF
TRBJ2-5,TRBD2,TRBV29-1,NA,TGCAGCGTTAAGCGGGGCAATACGGAGACCCAGTACTTC,CSVKRGNTETQYF
TRBJ1-5,TRBD1,TRBV18,once,TGTGCCAGCTCCACCGGGACAGGGGCGATCGGGAGCAATCAGCCCCAGCATTTT,CASSTGTGAIGSNQPQHF
TRBJ1-2,TRBD1,TRBV28,few,TGTGCCAGCAGCCTTTTGCCCCCGGGACAGGGGATCCGAGGCTATGGCTACACCTTC,CASSLLPPGQGIRGYGYTF
TRBJ2-3,NA,TRBV9,NA,TGTGCCAGCAGCGTAGGCACAGATACGCAGTATTTT,CASSVGTDTQYF
TRBJ1-1,NA,TRBV28,NA,TGTGCCAGCAGTTTTTCCCGGTGGAGGCCGAACACTGAAGCTTTCTTT,CASSFSRWRPNTEAFF
TRBJ2-2,NA,TRBV6-5,many,TGTGCCAGCAGTTACGGTGGGGAGCTGTTTTTT,CASSYGGELFF
TRBJ2-3,TRBD2,TRBV27,NA,TGTGCCAGCAGAGGGAGGGCAGATACGCAGTATTTT,CASRGRADTQYF
TRBJ2-6,NA,TRBV11-3,NA,TGTGCCAGCAGCTTTGGCGGCTCTGGGGCCAACGTCCTGACTTTC,CASSFGGSGANVLTF
TRBJ2-1,NA,TRBV5-1,once,TGCGCCAGCAGCCCCGGAGCGGTCGGAAGCTCCTACAATGAGCAGTTCTTC,CASSPGAVGSSYNEQFF
TRBJ1-2,NA,TRBV29-1,NA,TGCAGCGCCGAGGGCGCAGGGATCCTATCGAGTGGCTACACCTTC,CSAEGAGILSSGYTF
TRBJ2-3,NA,TRBV6-6,NA,TGTGCCAGCAGTTACTCGAGGGCAGGGTCAGATACGCAGTATTTT,CASSYSRAGSDTQYF
TRBJ1-5,NA,TRBV3-1/TRBV3-2,NA,TGTGCCAGCAGCCAAGATGTGGGGGTCCAGCCCCAGCATTTT,CASSQDVGVQPQHF
TRBJ2-1,TRBD1,TRBV28,NA,TGTGCCAGCAGTTCTCTCCGGGACAGCTACAATGAGCAGTTCTTC,CASSSLRDSYNEQFF
TRBJ2-7,TRBD2,TRBV27,NA,TGTGCCAGCAGTCCCCGGGAGGGACCCTACGAGCAGTACTTC,CASSPREGPYEQYF
TRBJ1-3,NA,TRBV5-5,NA,TGTGCCAGCAGCCTACGGACGGATTACTCTGGAAACACCATATATTTT,CASSLRTDYSGNTIYF
TRBJ2-2,TRBD2,TRBV4-2,many,TGTGCCAGCAGCCCGACTAGCGGGGGGGCCGGGGAGCTGTTTTTT,CASSPTSGGAGELFF
TRBJ2-3,NA,TRBV4-1,many,TGCGCCAGCAGCCAGCCGACAGGTATAACAGATACGCAGTATTTT,CASSQPTGITDTQYF
TRBJ1-4,NA,TRBV11-2,few,TGTGCCAGCAGCCCGGACAGTCTAAGGGGAGGGCTGTTTTTT,CASSPDSLRGGLFF
TRBJ1-2,NA,TRBV6-6,NA,TGTGCCAGCATACCACCGACAAGGGCTCGCGGCTACACCTTC,CASIPPTRARGYTF